This TCR beta chain was recorded in a study of tumor T cells in aggressive B-cell lymphoma. V lost 4 bases and J lost 7, with 17 bases in between. This CDR3 has 13 amino acids. Germline assignment: CDR1 SQVTM and CDR2 ANQGSEA. Here immunoSEQ multiplex PCR was the method, and the copy in TCRdb shows in-frame clones only, minus some. The table includes about 930 clones, approximately 85% detected once. Sequencing was carried out using tumor tissue. The receptor was isolated from an adult with diffuse large B cell lymphoma. This rearrangement joins TRBV29-1 to TRBJ2-7; possibly TRBD1 for D (6 bases). The CDR3 spells CSVVGHRLEEQYF. The CDR3 DNA reads TGCAGCGTTGTGGGACACCGCCTTGAGGAGCAGTACTTC.